The rows below give T cell receptor beta chains drawn from one sample of a study of blood T cell repertoires in COVID-19. The table came from immunoSEQ multiplex PCR; TCRdb's copy has only in-frame clones and leaves some out. The sample includes 200,000 to 250,000 clones, roughly 80% seen only once; the top ten take around 4.7%. The specimen was peripheral blood. All receptors derive from a human donor in a cohort sampled during active COVID-19. CDR3s include the opening cysteine and the closing phenylalanine or tryptophan. Fields, in order: D gene, V gene, clone size, J gene, CDR3 DNA, CDR3 protein. The D gene is left open where the match is weak. Not all rows give a size; the values are once, few, many and, for expanded clones, a class.

TRBD1	TRBV3-1/TRBV3-2	-	TRBJ2-7	TGTGCCAGCAGCCCCGGGACAGGGGACTCTCTTGAGCAGTACTTC	CASSPGTGDSLEQYF
-	TRBV7-2	-	TRBJ2-7	TGTGCCAGCAGCTTAGTATCAGTGGTAAGCTACGAGCAGTACTTC	CASSLVSVVSYEQYF
TRBD1	TRBV6-6	few	TRBJ1-2	TGTGCCAGCAGTTACTACGGGACAGGGGGTGGCTACACCTTC	CASSYYGTGGGYTF
TRBD1	TRBV7-3	few	TRBJ2-6	TGTGCCAGCAGCCCACAGGGGTCTGGGGCCAACGTCCTGACTTTC	CASSPQGSGANVLTF
TRBD1	TRBV28	-	TRBJ2-7	TGTGCCAGCAGCCGGCCGGGACAGGGCGACGAGCAGTACTTC	CASSRPGQGDEQYF
TRBD2	TRBV5-4	-	TRBJ2-7	TGTGCCAGCAGCTTTAAGCGGGACTACCTTCGGGAGCAGTACTTC	CASSFKRDYLREQYF
TRBD2	TRBV5-6	-	TRBJ2-7	TGTGCCAGCAGCTTGGGTCTAGCGGGGAGTTCCTACGAGCAGTACTTC	CASSLGLAGSSYEQYF
-	TRBV28	-	TRBJ1-1	TGTGCCAGCAGCAAAGCGGGGGCCTCTGAAGCTTTCTTT	CASSKAGASEAFF
-	TRBV6-4	-	TRBJ2-7	TGTGCCAGCAGGGAACAGTGCTACGAGCAGTACTTC	CASREQCYEQYF
-	TRBV7-2	-	TRBJ1-5	TGTGCCAGCAGCTTGGGACTTGACCTGGGGCCCCAGCATTTT	CASSLGLDLGPQHF
-	TRBV4-2	once	TRBJ2-3	TGTGCCAGCAGCCAGGAGGGCCTTTCTAGCACAGATACGCAGTATTTT	CASSQEGLSSTDTQYF
TRBD1	TRBV6-5	-	TRBJ1-1	TGTGCCAGCAGTTACAGGGCAGGGGGAATGAGGGCTGAAGCTTTCTTT	CASSYRAGGMRAEAFF
-	TRBV28	-	TRBJ1-5	TGTGCCAGCAGTTCTATTCAGCCCCAGCATTTT	CASSSIQPQHF
TRBD2	TRBV6-2/TRBV6-3	-	TRBJ2-3	TGTGCCAGCACCCCGTTGACGGGAGGAACAGATACGCAGTATTTT	CASTPLTGGTDTQYF
TRBD1	TRBV28	once	TRBJ1-4	TGTGCCAGCACCTCACCCGGGACAGGGGGTGAAAAACTGTTTTTT	CASTSPGTGGEKLFF
TRBD2	TRBV19	-	TRBJ2-1	TGTGCCAGTAGTCAAAGGACTAGCGGGAAAAATGAGCAGTTCTTC	CASSQRTSGKNEQFF
-	TRBV19	once	TRBJ1-1	TGTGCCAGTAGTTACAGGGATACTGAAGCTTTCTTT	CASSYRDTEAFF
-	TRBV5-1	-	TRBJ1-1	TGCGCCAGCAGCTTTGCGGGGTTTCACACTGAAGCTTTCTTT	CASSFAGFHTEAFF
-	TRBV6-2/TRBV6-3	-	TRBJ1-2	TGTGCCAGCAGTTACTCGAATTCTAGAGGCTACACCTTC	CASSYSNSRGYTF
TRBD2	TRBV3-1/TRBV3-2	-	TRBJ2-7	TGTGCCAGCAGCCAAGACGGGAGGATAGGATACGAGCAGTACTTC	CASSQDGRIGYEQYF
-	TRBV4-2	-	TRBJ1-4	TGTGCCAGCAGCCAAGATGACAGAATAGAAAAACTGTTTTTT	CASSQDDRIEKLFF
-	TRBV9	-	TRBJ2-7	TGCGCCCCCCGCGTAGAGGGGGGGCTCGCGGGGTTCTACGAGCAGTACTTC	CAPRVEGGLAGFYEQYF
TRBD1	TRBV18	-	TRBJ1-4	TGTGCCAGCTCACCCGGACAGGTTGGGGAAAAACTGTTTTTT	CASSPGQVGEKLFF
TRBD1	TRBV5-4	-	TRBJ2-6	TGTGCCAGCAGCCTCGGACAGGGGAGCTCTGGGGCCAACGTCCTGACTTTC	CASSLGQGSSGANVLTF
-	TRBV25-1	once	TRBJ1-4	TGTGCCAGCGGAGATAACAGGGAAGGCGTGAGTGAAAAACTGTTTTTT	CASGDNREGVSEKLFF
TRBD1	TRBV6-6	-	TRBJ1-1	TGTGCCAGCAGTTACCCGGGACAGGGGAACACTGAAGCTTTCTTT	CASSYPGQGNTEAFF
-	TRBV5-4	-	TRBJ1-2	TGTGCCAGCAGCCCCCCCGGCTATGGCTACACCTTC	CASSPPGYGYTF
TRBD1	TRBV20-1	once	TRBJ2-1	TGCAGTGATTGGGACAGGGGAGAGCAGTTCTTC	CSDWDRGEQFF
TRBD1	TRBV6-2/TRBV6-3	-	TRBJ1-1	TGTGCCAGCAGTAGGAGCGGACAGGGTGAAGCTTTCTTT	CASSRSGQGEAFF
-	TRBV11-2	-	TRBJ1-5	TGTGCCAGCAGCAGGACGCTGAGGGATCAGCCCCAGCATTTT	CASSRTLRDQPQHF
-	TRBV28	-	TRBJ2-7	TGTGCCAGCAGTTTGCTGCTAGAGCCCTTCTACGAGCAGTACTTC	CASSLLLEPFYEQYF
TRBD1	TRBV7-2	-	TRBJ1-5	TGTGCCAGCAGCGACAGGGTTCTTGGTCAGCCCCAGCATTTT	CASSDRVLGQPQHF
-	TRBV5-8	-	TRBJ1-1	TGTGCCAGCAGTTATCGGGGGAACACTGAAGCTTTCTTT	CASSYRGNTEAFF
-	TRBV7-3	-	TRBJ1-1	TGTGCCAGCAGCTTAGACAGAAACACTGAAGCTTTCTTT	CASSLDRNTEAFF
-	TRBV7-9	few	TRBJ1-1	TGTGCCAGCAGCATCGGTGGAGACACTGAAGCTTTCTTT	CASSIGGDTEAFF
-	TRBV15	-	TRBJ2-7	TGTGCCACCAGCAGAGAGGGACTGGCGGATGGGCAGTACTTC	CATSREGLADGQYF
TRBD1	TRBV19	-	TRBJ1-1	TGTGCCAGTAGTATAGGACAGGGGGCGAGCACTGAAGCTTTCTTT	CASSIGQGASTEAFF
-	TRBV27	-	TRBJ2-3	TGTGCCAGCAGTTTTAGTATTCGGTCCACAGATACGCAGTATTTT	CASSFSIRSTDTQYF
-	TRBV12-3/TRBV12-4	once	TRBJ1-1	TGTGCCAGCAGTTACCAGGGACACCCTGAAGCTTTCTTT	CASSYQGHPEAFF
-	TRBV13	-	TRBJ2-7	TGTGCCAGCAGCCCTAACAGGGTTTCCCCCTACGAGCAGTACTTC	CASSPNRVSPYEQYF
-	TRBV5-8	-	TRBJ2-7	TGTGCCAGCAGTTCGCGGACAGTTTCCTACGAGCAGTACTTC	CASSSRTVSYEQYF
-	TRBV25-1	few	TRBJ2-7	TGTGCCAGCAGTGAAGGAGATCTCCTCGAGCAGTACTTC	CASSEGDLLEQYF
-	TRBV5-4	-	TRBJ2-1	TGTGCCAGCAGCTTTAGGCTAGCGTCGAGCTCCTACAATGAGCAGTTCTTC	CASSFRLASSSYNEQFF
-	TRBV4-1	many	TRBJ2-7	TGCGCCAGCAGCCAAAGAGGGAACGAGCAGTACTTC	CASSQRGNEQYF
TRBD1	TRBV3-1/TRBV3-2	-	TRBJ2-7	TGTGCCAGCAGCCTGGTCGGGACAGCGAATACCTACGAGCAGTACTTC	CASSLVGTANTYEQYF
TRBD1	TRBV7-9	-	TRBJ2-7	TGTGCCAGCAGCTTAGCGACAGGGGCGGTGAACGAGCAGTACTTC	CASSLATGAVNEQYF
TRBD1	TRBV6-5	-	TRBJ1-2	TGTGCCAGCAGTTACTCCCCCGACAGGGTATATCATGGCTACACCTTC	CASSYSPDRVYHGYTF
TRBD1	TRBV7-8	few	TRBJ1-5	TGTGCCAGCAGCGCAAGACAGGGATCGGATCAGCCCCAGCATTTT	CASSARQGSDQPQHF